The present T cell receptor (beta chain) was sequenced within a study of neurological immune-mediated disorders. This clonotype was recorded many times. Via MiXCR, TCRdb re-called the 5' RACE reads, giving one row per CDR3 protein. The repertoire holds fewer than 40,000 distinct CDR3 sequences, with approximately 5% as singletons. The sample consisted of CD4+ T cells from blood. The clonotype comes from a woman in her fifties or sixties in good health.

CDR3 loop: CSARLAATDTQYF. The CDR3 DNA follows: TGCAGTGCTAGACTAGCGGCCACAGATACGCAGTATTTT. The chain carries TRBV20-1 and TRBJ2-3; TRBD2 aligns across 7 bases. V shed 2 bases and J 2 bases; nucleotides not matched to a gene: 1. Germline V gives CDR1 DFQATT, CDR2 SNEGSKA (reference sequence). This CDR3 contains 13 residues.